This TCR beta chain was identified during a study of T cells after posttransplantation cyclophosphamide. About this clone: The antigen remains undetermined.

Sequenced by immunoSEQ multiplex PCR; TCRdb stores in-frame clones only, minus some. This sample yields 15,000 to 17,000 clones, of which approximately 84% are seen a single time; about 5% belongs to the top ten. Controls had myeloablative marrow grafts with methotrexate and calcineurin inhibitor, sampled at 1 year. The length of the CDR3 is 16 residues. The junction had 10 bases not matched to a gene; V was cut back by 6 bases and J by 2 bases. Germline-derived CDR1 and CDR2 are MDHEN and SYDVKM. Study findings and constraints: Blood and skin or GI T cell repertoires showed limited TRB overlap.

The material sequenced was PBMCs, taken more than 350 days after allogeneic stem cell transplant with calcineurin inhibitor and methotrexate. This clonotype was sampled from a male patient aged 18-30 years who received an allogeneic stem cell transplant from a related donor, was CMV-positive, and had no GVHD. The graft donor may be the source of some T cells. The chain is built from TRBV28 and TRBJ2-5; 9 bases fit TRBD2. CDR3 protein: CASSPAGGLGQETQYF. The CDR3 bases are TGTGCCAGCAGCCCCGCGGGGGGGCTGGGGCAAGAGACCCAGTACTTC.